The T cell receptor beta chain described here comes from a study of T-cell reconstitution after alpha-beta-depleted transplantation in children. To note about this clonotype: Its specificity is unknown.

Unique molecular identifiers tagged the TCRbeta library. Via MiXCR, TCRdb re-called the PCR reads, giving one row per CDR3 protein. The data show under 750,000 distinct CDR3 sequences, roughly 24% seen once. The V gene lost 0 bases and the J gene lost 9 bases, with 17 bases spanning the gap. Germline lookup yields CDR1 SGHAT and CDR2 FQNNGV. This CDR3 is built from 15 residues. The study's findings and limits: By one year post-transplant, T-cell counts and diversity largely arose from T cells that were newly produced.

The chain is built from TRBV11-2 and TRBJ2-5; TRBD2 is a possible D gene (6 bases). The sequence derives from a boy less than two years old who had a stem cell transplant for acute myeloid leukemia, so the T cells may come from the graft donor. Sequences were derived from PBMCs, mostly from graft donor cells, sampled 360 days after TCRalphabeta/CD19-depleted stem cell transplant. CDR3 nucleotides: TGTGCCAGCAGCTTAGAGGACTCACGTTGGGGGGCCCAGTACTTC. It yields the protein CASSLEDSRWGAQYF.